This entry concerns a single TCR beta chain. No antigen is known for it. The sample belongs to a study of cytomegalovirus exposure and HLA in healthy donors. This cohort consisted of healthy bone marrow donors. Use of 60 Vbeta and 13 Jbeta primers characterized the PCR. Sequencing was performed with immunoSEQ multiplex PCR; in TCRdb, only in-frame clones are kept and a portion is missing. The table has roughly 100,000 clones, less than 80% seen once. Study-wide results and limits: With DRB1 most and HLA-C fewest, TCR association rates differed between HLA loci in a later analysis.

The clonotype originates from a woman between 50 and 59 years old in good health and CMV-seropositive. What was sequenced was PBMCs.

The CDR3 DNA sequence: TGTGCCAGCAGTTTTGGCTCGATCGATTCACCCCTCCACTTT. Encoded protein: CASSFGSIDSPLHF. V usage is TRBV27 and J usage is TRBJ1-6; unclear D gene. CDR1 MNHEY and CDR2 SMNVEV come from the germline V gene (reference sequence). There are 14 residues in the CDR3. V lost 3 bases and J 8 bases, leaving 11 bases between the germline ends.